Listed below are T cell receptor beta chains from one sample, sequenced in a study of cytomegalovirus exposure and HLA in healthy donors. Only in-frame clones appear in the TCRdb table, and some are missing; sequencing was by immunoSEQ multiplex PCR. This table holds roughly 130,000 clones, roughly 83% found once. The sample taken for sequencing was PBMCs. All receptors derive from a man aged 18 to 35 in good health and CMV-seronegative. Both conserved end residues are part of each CDR3. The order of the fields is V gene, J gene, clone size, D gene, CDR3 protein, CDR3 DNA. The D gene is left open where the match is weak. Rows give clone size only sometimes, using once, few, many, or a class for an expanded clone.

V: TRBV6-1
J: TRBJ2-1
size: once
D: TRBD2
CDR3: CASSLAGGRNEQFF
DNA: TGTGCCAGCAGTTTAGCGGGAGGACGGAATGAGCAGTTCTTC

V: TRBV7-3
J: TRBJ2-2
size: NA
D: NA
CDR3: CASSLGRELFF
DNA: TGTGCCAGCAGCTTAGGCCGGGAGCTGTTTTTT

V: TRBV27
J: TRBJ1-2
size: NA
D: TRBD1
CDR3: CASSPRTGGLANYGYTF
DNA: TGTGCCAGCAGTCCCCGGACAGGGGGCTTGGCTAACTATGGCTACACCTTC

V: TRBV9
J: TRBJ2-2
size: NA
D: NA
CDR3: CASSAPRGRATGELFF
DNA: TGTGCCAGCAGCGCCCCTAGGGGCAGGGCCACCGGGGAGCTGTTTTTT

V: TRBV5-1
J: TRBJ1-1
size: NA
D: NA
CDR3: CASSWGEGTEAFF
DNA: TGCGCCAGCAGCTGGGGTGAGGGCACTGAAGCTTTCTTT

V: TRBV15
J: TRBJ1-6
size: NA
D: TRBD1
CDR3: CATSRGQINSPLHF
DNA: TGTGCCACCAGCAGGGGACAGATAAATTCACCCCTCCACTTT

V: TRBV29-1
J: TRBJ1-2
size: NA
D: TRBD1
CDR3: CSVLGTGYYGYTF
DNA: TGCAGCGTTCTCGGGACAGGGTACTATGGCTACACCTTC

V: TRBV5-4
J: TRBJ2-3
size: few
D: TRBD1
CDR3: CASSGGGQGATDTQYF
DNA: TGTGCCAGCAGCGGTGGGGGACAGGGGGCGACAGATACGCAGTATTTT

V: TRBV11-2
J: TRBJ1-4
size: NA
D: TRBD1
CDR3: CASSFGTGLSNEKLFF
DNA: TGTGCCAGCAGCTTTGGGACAGGGTTATCTAATGAAAAACTGTTTTTT

V: TRBV7-2
J: TRBJ1-5
size: NA
D: NA
CDR3: CASSLSAGWGDQPQHF
DNA: TGTGCCAGCAGCTTATCTGCAGGGTGGGGGGATCAGCCCCAGCATTTT

V: TRBV7-8
J: TRBJ2-3
size: NA
D: TRBD2
CDR3: CASRNYPRLADSTDTQYF
DNA: TGTGCCAGCAGAAACTACCCTAGACTAGCGGATAGCACAGATACGCAGTATTTT